This TCR beta chain was captured by sequencing in a study of blood T cell repertoires in COVID-19. Study-wide context: Italy, Spain and the United States were the sources of the convalescent and acute COVID-19 samples. T cells, B-cell-depleted T cells, or PBMCs supplied cDNA or gDNA.

The germline gives CDR1 MNHEY, CDR2 SVGEGT. V was clipped by 2 bases and J by 2 bases, with 10 bases between them. The CDR3 has 15 amino acids. Original methodology: By means of reference gene primer amplification, nucleated cell counts were estimated. Only in-frame clones appear in the TCRdb table, and some are missing; sequencing was by immunoSEQ multiplex PCR. The V and J calls and the clone size are those of that table, but D and trimming were determined from the DNA. The sample records about 170,000 clones, just over 85% being singletons. This clone was recorded once. The rearrangement joins TRBV6-2 or TRBV6-3 to TRBJ2-1, with D perhaps matching TRBD2 (6 bases). The sequencing sample was made of peripheral blood. This clonotype originated in a man aged 50 or older with active or convalescent COVID-19. CDR3 sequence (DNA): TGTGCCAGCAGTTACGTGGGAGGCACCTACAATGAGCAGTTCTTC. This translates into CASSYVGGTYNEQFF.